The rows below give T cell receptor beta chains drawn from one sample of a study of preoperative IRX-2 immunotherapy in early breast cancer. Generated by immunoSEQ multiplex PCR, the TCRdb table keeps only in-frame clones and is missing some. The sample comprises about 38,000 clones, roughly four fifths of which are singletons, and over 1.3% rests with the top ten. Sequencing was performed on lymph node tissue, taken after IRX-2 immunotherapy. Receptors originate from a human donor with breast cancer. Both conserved end residues are part of each CDR3. A D gene is named only where the DNA matches it firmly. Clone sizes are given selectively: once, few, many, or a class where the clone is expanded.

>.|TRBJ1-5|.|TRBV29-1
CSVAEGGYQPQHF
TGCAGCGTTGCGGAAGGGGGTTATCAGCCCCAGCATTTT
>.|TRBJ1-3|.|TRBV6-8
CASSYSIPGLGSGNTIYF
TGTGCCAGCAGTTACTCGATCCCGGGCTTGGGTAGTGGAAACACCATATATTTT
>.|TRBJ1-6|.|TRBV5-1
CASSSDGPLGDLHF
TGCGCCAGCAGCTCGGACGGGCCGCTGGGGGACCTCCACTTT
>.|TRBJ2-5|.|TRBV11-3
CASSRGGGGQTQYF
TGTGCTAGCAGCCGGGGAGGGGGCGGACAGACCCAGTACTTC
>TRBD2|TRBJ2-1|.|TRBV7-1
CASSPLAGDPGEQFF
TGTGCCAGCAGCCCACTAGCGGGGGACCCGGGTGAGCAGTTCTTC
>.|TRBJ2-1|.|TRBV5-1
CASSLALNRLEQFF
TGCGCCAGCAGCTTGGCCCTCAACCGCTTGGAGCAGTTCTTC
>.|TRBJ1-1|.|TRBV6-8
CATAGRQENTEAFF
TGTGCCACCGCGGGTCGGCAGGAGAACACTGAAGCTTTCTTT
>.|TRBJ1-1|.|TRBV28
CASCYGFAEAFF
TGTGCCAGTTGTTATGGGTTCGCTGAAGCTTTCTTT
>.|TRBJ1-2|.|TRBV6-8
CASTSSGGADGYTF
TGTGCCAGCACCTCATCGGGAGGGGCAGATGGCTACACCTTC
>.|TRBJ1-5|.|TRBV11-1
CASSLDGSNQPQHF
TGTGCCAGCAGCCTGGACGGCAGCAATCAGCCCCAGCATTTT
>TRBD1|TRBJ1-1|.|TRBV4-1
CASSQWTGRDTEAFF
TGCGCCAGCAGCCAGTGGACAGGTAGGGACACTGAAGCTTTCTTT
>TRBD1|TRBJ1-5|.|TRBV6-8
CASSLSGTGGWGNSNQPQHF
TGTGCCAGCAGTCTTTCAGGGACAGGAGGATGGGGTAATAGCAATCAGCCCCAGCATTTT
>.|TRBJ1-4|.|TRBV5-1
CASSLGPTNEKLFF
TGCGCCAGCAGCTTGGGACCGACTAATGAAAAACTGTTTTTT
>TRBD1|TRBJ1-1|.|TRBV28
CASSSIRDRVYTEAFF
TGTGCCAGCAGTTCGATCCGGGACAGGGTGTACACTGAAGCTTTCTTT
>.|TRBJ1-1|few|TRBV6-8
CASSWPRVGLENTEAFF
TGTGCCAGCAGTTGGCCCAGGGTCGGTTTGGAGAACACTGAAGCTTTCTTT
>.|TRBJ1-2|.|TRBV11-3
CASSLGFGTAYGYTF
TGTGCCAGCAGCTTAGGTTTTGGCACGGCGTATGGCTACACCTTC
>.|TRBJ1-2|.|TRBV7-1
CASSLDNNYGYTF
TGTGCCAGCAGCTTAGATAACAACTATGGCTACACCTTC
>.|TRBJ1-1|.|TRBV28
CASSPGQGRTEAFF
TGTGCCAGCAGTCCAGGGCAGGGGCGTACTGAAGCTTTCTTT
>.|TRBJ2-5|.|TRBV19
CASSIVARGLETQYF
TGTGCCAGTAGTATAGTGGCCAGGGGCTTGGAGACCCAGTACTTC
>TRBD1|TRBJ1-5|.|TRBV6-8
CASGPTGLGSQPQHF
TGTGCCAGCGGACCGACAGGGCTCGGGAGTCAGCCCCAGCATTTT
>.|TRBJ1-3|.|TRBV11-3
CASSFPGRLSGNTIYF
TGTGCCAGCAGCTTTCCCGGGCGCCTCTCTGGAAACACCATATATTTT
>.|TRBJ1-1|.|TRBV6-8
CASSYSHSGNTEAFF
TGTGCCAGCAGTTACTCGCATTCCGGGAACACTGAAGCTTTCTTT
>.|TRBJ2-2|.|TRBV19
CASSILGWPGELFF
TGTGCCTCTAGTATACTGGGGTGGCCCGGGGAGCTGTTTTTT
>TRBD1|TRBJ1-3|.|TRBV4-1
CASSQGGQDYSGNTIYF
TGCGCCAGCAGCCAAGGGGGACAGGACTACTCTGGAAACACCATATATTTT